This T cell receptor beta chain was found in a study of blood T cell repertoires in COVID-19. Study-wide background: Acute and convalescent COVID-19 specimens originated in the United States, Italy and Spain.

J was trimmed by 14 bases and V by 5 bases; bases with no gene match: 8. The CDR3 contains 12 residues. Germline-derived CDR1 and CDR2 are LGHDT and YNNKEL (reference sequence). Original processing methods: Reference gene primer amplification gave estimated nucleated cell counts. Assay used: immunoSEQ multiplex PCR; TCRdb lists only in-frame clones, some missing. The DNA gave D and trimming, while V, J and clone size come from that table. The sample shows approximately 190,000 clones, around 84% of them seen only once. The source is a man aged 30 to 39 with active or convalescent COVID-19. Sequencing input: peripheral blood. The chain links TRBV3-1 (or the pseudogene TRBV3-2) to TRBJ1-3; 8 bases map to TRBD1. The CDR3 loop reads CASSETGVDLYF. The CDR3 nucleotides read TGTGCCAGCAGCGAGACAGGGGTCGACTTATATTTT.